This is a list of T cell receptor beta chains from one sample in a study of T-cell memory formation after mild COVID-19. TCRdb reprocessed the 5' RACE reads with MiXCR, giving one entry per CDR3 protein. The sample shows 350,000 to 500,000 distinct CDR3 sequences, roughly 18% of them seen only once. Sequencing was carried out using PBMCs or a T cell subset sorted from them (not recorded which). The source is a young man who had mild COVID-19 (a few samples of this study predate the infection). Cell type and time point are not known. Each CDR3 is given with its conserved first and last residue. Each record gives: J gene, CDR3 length, clone size, V gene, CDR3 protein. Size is omitted from some rows. Given values are once, few, many or a class for expanded clones.

TRBJ1-5	15	-	TRBV6-5	CASSYSYGSNQPQHF
TRBJ1-1	10	-	TRBV10-3	CATQPAEAFF
TRBJ1-1	13	many	TRBV5-1	CASSLGGGTEAFF
TRBJ1-2	13	few	TRBV5-1	CASSLQVNYGYTF
TRBJ2-1	17	-	TRBV24-1	CATSDLSGQSSYNEQFF
TRBJ2-5	14	few	TRBV5-1	CASSTEAIQETQYF
TRBJ2-5	14	few	TRBV7-3	CASSSGTGGETQYF
TRBJ1-5	12	-	TRBV20-1	CSASGGEQPQHF
TRBJ2-3	14	many	TRBV5-5	CASSLEWGADTQYF
TRBJ1-6	13	-	TRBV6-2/TRBV6-3	CASSYGTFSPLHF
TRBJ1-1	15	-	TRBV20-1	CSARQAPTMNTEAFF
TRBJ2-3	16	few	TRBV7-2	CASSLKLAGTGDTQYF
TRBJ2-5	16	-	TRBV7-9	CASSPRTGTGEETQYF
TRBJ2-1	14	many	TRBV24-1	CATSDTRSGNEQFF
TRBJ2-1	13	-	TRBV7-9	CASPSSSYNEQFF
TRBJ1-2	17	-	TRBV5-1	CASTGYGTGTSSYGYTF
TRBJ1-6	15	few	TRBV4-3	CASSQDRAGSSPLHF
TRBJ2-5	16	-	TRBV9	CASSPRIGESGETQYF
TRBJ2-2	13	few	TRBV5-1	CASSWAYTGELFF
TRBJ2-3	17	-	TRBV7-6	CASSSPLGGYSTDTQYF
TRBJ2-2	13	-	TRBV7-3	CASSRQGDGELFF
TRBJ2-3	15	-	TRBV7-2	CASRRTSGGVDTQYF
TRBJ1-5	15	-	TRBV27	CASSDTGILGQPQHF
TRBJ2-3	15	-	TRBV6-1	CASSDRGGRTDTQYF
TRBJ2-5	14	-	TRBV7-8	CASSLSPWQETQYF
TRBJ1-1	16	few	TRBV18	CASSPLRDPSNTEAFF
TRBJ2-3	16	many	TRBV9	CASSVASGGGTDTQYF
TRBJ2-2	16	-	TRBV5-1	CASSLGDFLNTGELFF
TRBJ1-2	15	few	TRBV25-1	CASSALRGGGYGYTF
TRBJ2-2	16	-	TRBV9	CASSVEAGGDTGELFF
TRBJ2-3	14	-	TRBV20-1	CSARDQGRTDTQYF
TRBJ2-7	14	-	TRBV4-3	CASSQDRTVYEQYF
TRBJ2-3	14	-	TRBV12-3/TRBV12-4	CASSNRARPDTQYF
TRBJ2-6	16	-	TRBV4-2	CASIPPQGAGANVLTF
TRBJ1-1	14	-	TRBV6-6	CASSREGTNTEAFF
TRBJ2-7	14	-	TRBV18	CASSPGTGGSEQYF
TRBJ2-5	17	-	TRBV5-6	CASSLPPGHTSQETQYF